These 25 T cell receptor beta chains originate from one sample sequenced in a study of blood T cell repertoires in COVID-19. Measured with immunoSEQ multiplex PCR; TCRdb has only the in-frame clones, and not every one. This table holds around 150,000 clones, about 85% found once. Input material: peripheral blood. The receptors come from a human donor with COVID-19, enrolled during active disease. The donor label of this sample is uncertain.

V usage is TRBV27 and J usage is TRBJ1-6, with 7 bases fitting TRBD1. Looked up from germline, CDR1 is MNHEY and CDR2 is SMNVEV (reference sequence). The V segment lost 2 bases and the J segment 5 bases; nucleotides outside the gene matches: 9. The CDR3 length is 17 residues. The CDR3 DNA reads TGTGCCAGCAGTTTAAGTTTGACAGGGCGAAATAATTCACCCCTCCACTTT. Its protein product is CASSLSLTGRNNSPLHF.

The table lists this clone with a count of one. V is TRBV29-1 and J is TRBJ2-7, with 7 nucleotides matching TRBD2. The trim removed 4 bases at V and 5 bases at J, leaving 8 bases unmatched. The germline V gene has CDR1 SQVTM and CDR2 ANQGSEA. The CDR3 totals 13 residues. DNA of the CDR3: TGCAGCGTTGTAGGCAGGGACTATAACGAGCAGTACTTC. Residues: CSVVGRDYNEQYF.

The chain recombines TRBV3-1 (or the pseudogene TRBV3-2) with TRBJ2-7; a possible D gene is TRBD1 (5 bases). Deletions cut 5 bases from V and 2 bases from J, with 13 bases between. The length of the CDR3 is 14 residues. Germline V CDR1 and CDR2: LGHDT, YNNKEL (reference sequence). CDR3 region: CASSFGHGPYEQYF. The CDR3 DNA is TGTGCCAGCAGCTTTGGACACGGACCCTACGAGCAGTACTTC.

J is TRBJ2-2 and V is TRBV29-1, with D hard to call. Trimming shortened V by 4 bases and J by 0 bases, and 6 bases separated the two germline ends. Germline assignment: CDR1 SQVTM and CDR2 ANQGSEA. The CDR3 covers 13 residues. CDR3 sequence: CSVARPNTGELFF. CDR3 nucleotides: TGCAGCGTTGCGCGGCCGAACACCGGGGAGCTGTTTTTT.

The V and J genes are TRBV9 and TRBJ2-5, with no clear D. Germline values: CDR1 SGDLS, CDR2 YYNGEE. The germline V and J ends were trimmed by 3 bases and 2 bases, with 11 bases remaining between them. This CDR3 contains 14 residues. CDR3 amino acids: CASSARLAQETQYF. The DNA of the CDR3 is TGTGCCAGCAGCGCCCGCCTGGCACAAGAGACCCAGTACTTC.

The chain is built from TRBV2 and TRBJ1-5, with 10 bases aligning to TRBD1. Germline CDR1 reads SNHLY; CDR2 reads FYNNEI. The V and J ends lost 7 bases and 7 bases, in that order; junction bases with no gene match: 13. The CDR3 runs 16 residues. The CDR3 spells CASNLGGQGIGQPQHF. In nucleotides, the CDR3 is TGTGCCAGCAATCTTGGGGGACAGGGGATCGGGCAGCCCCAGCATTTT.

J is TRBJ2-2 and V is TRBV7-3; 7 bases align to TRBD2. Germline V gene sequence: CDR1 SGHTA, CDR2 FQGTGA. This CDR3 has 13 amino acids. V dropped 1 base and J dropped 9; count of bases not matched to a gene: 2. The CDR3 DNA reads TGTGCCAGCAGCTTAAGGCGGGGGAGGGAGCTGTTTTTT. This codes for CASSLRRGRELFF.

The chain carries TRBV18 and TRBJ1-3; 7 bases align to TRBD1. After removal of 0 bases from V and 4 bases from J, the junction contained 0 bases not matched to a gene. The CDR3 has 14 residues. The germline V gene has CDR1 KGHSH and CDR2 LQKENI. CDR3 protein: CASSPPDRGNTIYF. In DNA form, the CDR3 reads TGTGCCAGCTCACCACCGGACAGGGGAAACACCATATATTTT.

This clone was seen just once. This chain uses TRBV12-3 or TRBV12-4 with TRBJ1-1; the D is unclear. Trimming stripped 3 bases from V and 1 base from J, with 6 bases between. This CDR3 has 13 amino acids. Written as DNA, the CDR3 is TGTGCCAGCAGTTTCGGTCCGAACACTGAAGCTTTCTTT. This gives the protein CASSFGPNTEAFF.

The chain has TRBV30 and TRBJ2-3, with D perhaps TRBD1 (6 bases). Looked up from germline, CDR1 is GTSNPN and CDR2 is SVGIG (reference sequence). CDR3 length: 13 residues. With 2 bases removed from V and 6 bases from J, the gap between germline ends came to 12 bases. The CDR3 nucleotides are TGTGCCTGGAGTACGGCCGACAGGGATACGCAGTATTTT. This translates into CAWSTADRDTQYF.

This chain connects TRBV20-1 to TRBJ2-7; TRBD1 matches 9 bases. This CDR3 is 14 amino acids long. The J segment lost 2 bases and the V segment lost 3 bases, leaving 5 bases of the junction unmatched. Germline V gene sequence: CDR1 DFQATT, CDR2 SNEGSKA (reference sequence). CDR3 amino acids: CSASKGQGAYEQYF. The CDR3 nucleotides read TGCAGTGCTAGTAAGGGACAGGGAGCCTACGAGCAGTACTTC.

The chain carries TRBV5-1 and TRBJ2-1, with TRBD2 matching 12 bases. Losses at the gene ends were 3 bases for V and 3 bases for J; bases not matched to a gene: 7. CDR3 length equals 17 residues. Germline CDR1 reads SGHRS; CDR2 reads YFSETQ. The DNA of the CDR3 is TGCGCCAGCAGCTGGACGGGACTAGCGGGCGTCTACAATGAGCAGTTCTTC. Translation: CASSWTGLAGVYNEQFF.

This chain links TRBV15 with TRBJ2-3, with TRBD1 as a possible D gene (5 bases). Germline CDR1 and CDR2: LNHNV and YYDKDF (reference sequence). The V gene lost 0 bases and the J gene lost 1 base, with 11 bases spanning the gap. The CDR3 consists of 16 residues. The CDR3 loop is CATSRERIRGTDTQYF. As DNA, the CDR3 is TGTGCCACCAGCAGAGAACGGATCAGGGGCACAGATACGCAGTATTTT.

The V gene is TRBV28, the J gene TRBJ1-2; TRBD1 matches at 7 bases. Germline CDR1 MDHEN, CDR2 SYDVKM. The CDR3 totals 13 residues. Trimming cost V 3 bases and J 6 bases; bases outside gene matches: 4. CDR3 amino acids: CASSFDRADGYTF. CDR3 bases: TGTGCCAGCAGTTTCGACAGGGCGGATGGCTACACCTTC.

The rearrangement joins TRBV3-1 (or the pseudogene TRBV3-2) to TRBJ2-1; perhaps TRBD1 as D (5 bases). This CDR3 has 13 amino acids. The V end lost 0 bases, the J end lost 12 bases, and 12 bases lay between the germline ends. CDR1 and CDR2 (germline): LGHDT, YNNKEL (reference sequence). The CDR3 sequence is CASSQDKGFWQFF. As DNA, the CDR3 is TGTGCCAGCAGCCAAGATAAGGGGTTCTGGCAGTTCTTC.

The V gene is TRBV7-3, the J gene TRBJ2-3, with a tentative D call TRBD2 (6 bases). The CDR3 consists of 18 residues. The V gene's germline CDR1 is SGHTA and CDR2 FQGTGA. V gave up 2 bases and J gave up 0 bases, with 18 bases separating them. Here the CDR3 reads CASSLGGLEGISTDTQYF. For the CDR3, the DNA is TGTGCCAGCAGCTTAGGAGGGCTGGAGGGGATTAGCACAGATACGCAGTATTTT.

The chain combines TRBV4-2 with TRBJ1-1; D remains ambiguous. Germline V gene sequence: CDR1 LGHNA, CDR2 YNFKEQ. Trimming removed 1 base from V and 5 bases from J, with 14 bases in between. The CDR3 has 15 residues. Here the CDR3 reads CASSQVGSGGTEAFF. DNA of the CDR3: TGTGCCAGCAGCCAAGTTGGGAGTGGAGGGACTGAAGCTTTCTTT.

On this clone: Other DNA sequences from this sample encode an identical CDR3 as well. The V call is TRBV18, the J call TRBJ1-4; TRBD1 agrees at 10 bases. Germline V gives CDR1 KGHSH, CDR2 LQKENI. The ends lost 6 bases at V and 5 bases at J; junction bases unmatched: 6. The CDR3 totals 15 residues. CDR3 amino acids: CASSPPGQGNEKLFF. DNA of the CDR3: TGTGCCAGCTCGCCGCCGGGACAGGGGAATGAAAAACTGTTTTTT.

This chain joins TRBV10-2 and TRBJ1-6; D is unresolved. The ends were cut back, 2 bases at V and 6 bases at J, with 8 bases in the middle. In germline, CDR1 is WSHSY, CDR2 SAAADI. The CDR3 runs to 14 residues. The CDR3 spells CASSEGGVNSPLHF. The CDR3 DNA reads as TGCGCCAGCAGTGAGGGAGGAGTTAATTCACCCCTCCACTTT.

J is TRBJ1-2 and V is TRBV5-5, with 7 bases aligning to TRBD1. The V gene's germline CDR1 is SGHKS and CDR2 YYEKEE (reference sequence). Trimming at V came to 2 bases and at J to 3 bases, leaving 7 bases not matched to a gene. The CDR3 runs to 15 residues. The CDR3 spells CASSFGHTGDYGYTF. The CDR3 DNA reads TGTGCCAGCAGCTTCGGTCACACAGGGGACTATGGCTACACCTTC.

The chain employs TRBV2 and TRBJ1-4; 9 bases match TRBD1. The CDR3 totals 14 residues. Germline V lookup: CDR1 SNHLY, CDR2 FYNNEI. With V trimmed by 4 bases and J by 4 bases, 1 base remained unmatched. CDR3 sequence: CASSGDRDNEKLFF. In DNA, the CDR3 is TGTGCCAGCAGTGGGGACAGGGATAATGAAAAACTGTTTTTT.

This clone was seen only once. The CDR3 nucleotides read TGTGCCAGCAGGGCTAGCGGAAACACCGGGGAGCTGTTTTTT. It translates to CASRASGNTGELFF. This chain links TRBV6-5 with TRBJ2-2, with 7 bases that match TRBD2. Germline V gives CDR1 MNHEY, CDR2 SVGAGI. The V gene end was trimmed by 6 bases and the J gene end by 2 bases; junction bases not matched to a gene: 3. The CDR3 length is 14 residues.

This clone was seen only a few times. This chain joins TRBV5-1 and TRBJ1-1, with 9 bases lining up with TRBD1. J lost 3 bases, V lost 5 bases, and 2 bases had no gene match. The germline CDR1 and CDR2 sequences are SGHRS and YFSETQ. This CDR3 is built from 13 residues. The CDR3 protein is CASSRQGDTEAFF. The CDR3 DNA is TGCGCCAGCAGTCGACAGGGGGACACTGAAGCTTTCTTT.

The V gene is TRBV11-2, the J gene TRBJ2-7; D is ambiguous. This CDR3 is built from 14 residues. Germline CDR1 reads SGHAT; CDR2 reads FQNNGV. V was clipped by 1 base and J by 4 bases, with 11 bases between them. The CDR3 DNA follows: TGTGCCAGCAGCTTAGCGTACGGAGCGTACGAGCAGTACTTC. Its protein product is CASSLAYGAYEQYF.

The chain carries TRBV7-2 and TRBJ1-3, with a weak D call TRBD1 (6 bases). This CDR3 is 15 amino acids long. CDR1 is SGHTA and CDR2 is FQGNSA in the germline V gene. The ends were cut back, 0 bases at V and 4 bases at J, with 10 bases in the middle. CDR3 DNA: TGTGCCAGCAGCTTAGCGCCCACAGGGGGAAACACCATATATTTT. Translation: CASSLAPTGGNTIYF.